The clone carrying this TCR beta chain was seen a handful of times. Its antigen remains unidentified. Tagging with unique molecular identifiers was a feature of the TCR beta cDNA libraries. Input populations of roughly 1 to 11 million T cells gave rise to roughly 500,000 cDNA molecules. In TCRdb, the PCR reads were re-called with MiXCR into one record per CDR3 protein. The table records about 200,000 distinct CDR3 sequences, 25% to 35% of them present only once. The entry originates in a study of post-analysis software for immune sequencing data. About the study: There were relapsing-remitting, secondary progressive and progressive-relapsing multiple sclerosis among the disease courses included. Study-wide points: F measure showed strong co-clustering of same-batch samples. Patients used roughly five TRBV segments, including TRBV5-6, TRBV5-1 and TRBV20-1, more often than controls. There was significantly lower normalized Chao1 diversity in multiple sclerosis patients than in controls.

Germline V gene data show CDR1 as SGHVS and CDR2 as FQNEAQ. This CDR3 is 16 amino acids long. Trimming removed 1 base from V and 2 bases from J; junction bases left unmatched: 5. The specimen was blood. V usage is TRBV7-8 and J usage is TRBJ2-7; 10 nucleotides line up with TRBD1. The sequence was collected from a girl aged 2 to 17 with multiple sclerosis. The chain's CDR3 is CASSLGLGTGAYEQYF. The CDR3 nucleotides read TGTGCCAGCAGCTTAGGTCTCGGGACAGGGGCCTACGAGCAGTACTTC.